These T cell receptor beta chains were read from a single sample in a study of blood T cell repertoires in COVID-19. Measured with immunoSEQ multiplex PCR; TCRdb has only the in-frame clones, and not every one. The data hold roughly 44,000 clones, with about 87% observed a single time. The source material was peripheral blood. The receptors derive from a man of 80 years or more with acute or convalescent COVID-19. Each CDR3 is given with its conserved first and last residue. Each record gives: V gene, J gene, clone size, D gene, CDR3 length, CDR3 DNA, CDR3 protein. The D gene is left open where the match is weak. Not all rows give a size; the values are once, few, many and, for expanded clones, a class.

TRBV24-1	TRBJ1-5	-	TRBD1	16	TGTGCCACCAGTGATTTGCAAGGGGGCAGCAATCAGCCCCAGCATTTT	CATSDLQGGSNQPQHF
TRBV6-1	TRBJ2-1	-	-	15	TGTGCCAGCAGTGAAGTACGACTAGCCTACAATGAGCAGTTCTTC	CASSEVRLAYNEQFF
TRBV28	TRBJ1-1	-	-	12	TGTGCCAGCAGGACAGGGAACACTGAAGCTTTCTTT	CASRTGNTEAFF
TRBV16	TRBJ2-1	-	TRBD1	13	TGTGCCAGCAGCCACCGACAGGGTCATGAGCAGTTCTTC	CASSHRQGHEQFF
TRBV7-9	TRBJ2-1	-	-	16	TGTGCCAGCAGCTTAGAGACACTTTTTTCCTACAATGAGCAGTTCTTC	CASSLETLFSYNEQFF
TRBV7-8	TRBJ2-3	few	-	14	TGTGCCAGCAGCTTAGTGCGGGGTGCAGATACGCAGTATTTT	CASSLVRGADTQYF
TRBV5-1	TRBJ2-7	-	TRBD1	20	TGCGCCAGCAGCTCCAGGACCTTCCAGGCAGGACAGGGGGCAATCTACGAGCAGTACTTC	CASSSRTFQAGQGAIYEQYF
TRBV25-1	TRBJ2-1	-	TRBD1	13	TGTGCCAGCGCAGGACAGGGGGCCAATGAGCAGTTCTTC	CASAGQGANEQFF
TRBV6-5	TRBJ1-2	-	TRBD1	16	TGTGCCAGCAGTTACCGCCAGACAGGGCGCGGCTATGGCTACACCTTC	CASSYRQTGRGYGYTF
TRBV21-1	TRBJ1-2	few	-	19	TGTGCCAGCAGCTCCCGGGAACAGGGGCAATGGGATCGGGACTATGGCTACACCTTC	CASSSREQGQWDRDYGYTF
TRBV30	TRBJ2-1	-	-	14	TGTGCCTGGAGAAGGGGCCCCCTTTACAATGAGCAGTTCTTC	CAWRRGPLYNEQFF
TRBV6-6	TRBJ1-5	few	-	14	TGTGCCAGCAGCGAGGGCTTAGGCAATCAGCCCCAGCATTTT	CASSEGLGNQPQHF
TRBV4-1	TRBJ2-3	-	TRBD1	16	TGCGCCAGCAGCCAAGTAGGTGGGACAGGGACAGATACGCAGTATTTT	CASSQVGGTGTDTQYF
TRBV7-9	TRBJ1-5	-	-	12	TGTGCCAGCAGCTTAGGTTCGGGGCCCCAGCATTTT	CASSLGSGPQHF
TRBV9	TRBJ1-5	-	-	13	TGTGCCAGCAGCGTAGCCGAGAATCAGCCCCAGCATTTT	CASSVAENQPQHF
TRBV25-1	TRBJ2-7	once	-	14	TGTGCCAGCAGTGACAGGGCGAGCTCCTACGAGCAGTACTTC	CASSDRASSYEQYF
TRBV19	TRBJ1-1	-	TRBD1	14	TGTGCCAGTAGTGTAACAGGGGGCTCAAGTGAAGCTTTCTTT	CASSVTGGSSEAFF
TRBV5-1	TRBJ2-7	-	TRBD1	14	TGCGCCAGCAGCCTGGGACAGGGGCCCTACGAGCAGTACTTC	CASSLGQGPYEQYF
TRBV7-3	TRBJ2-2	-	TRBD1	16	TGTGCCACCGCATCTGACAGGGTCCTCGACACCGGGGAGCTGTTTTTT	CATASDRVLDTGELFF
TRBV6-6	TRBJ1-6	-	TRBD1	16	TGTGCCAGCAGTTACCTCATGGGACAGGGTAATTCACCCCTCCACTTT	CASSYLMGQGNSPLHF
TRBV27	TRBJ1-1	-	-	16	TGTGCCAGCAGCCGTCAACTGGACAGAGTGAACACTGAAGCTTTCTTT	CASSRQLDRVNTEAFF
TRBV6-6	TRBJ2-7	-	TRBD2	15	TGTGCCAGCAGTTACCAACGGACTAGCGGGTACGAGCAGTACTTC	CASSYQRTSGYEQYF
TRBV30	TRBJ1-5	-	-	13	TGTGCCTGGAGTCGGACACTCAATCAGCCCCAGCATTTT	CAWSRTLNQPQHF
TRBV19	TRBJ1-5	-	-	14	TGTGCCAGTAGTATAGGAGACAGTTATCAGCCCCAGCATTTT	CASSIGDSYQPQHF
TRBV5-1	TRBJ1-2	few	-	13	TGCGCCAGCACACTGGACAGTGGCTATGGCTACACCTTC	CASTLDSGYGYTF
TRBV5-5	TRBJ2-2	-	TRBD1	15	TGTGCCAGCGGTAGGGGGCTTGTCGACACCGGGGAGCTGTTTTTT	CASGRGLVDTGELFF
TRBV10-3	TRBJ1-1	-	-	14	TGTGCCATCAGTGAGTCGTTTCAGAACACTGAAGCTTTCTTT	CAISESFQNTEAFF
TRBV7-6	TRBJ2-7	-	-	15	TGTGCCAGCAGCTTAGGCAGACAGGTTGGTTCGGAGCAGTACTTC	CASSLGRQVGSEQYF
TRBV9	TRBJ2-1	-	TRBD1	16	TGTGCCAGCAGCGTAACGGGGACAGGGGGAAACTATGAGCAGTTCTTC	CASSVTGTGGNYEQFF
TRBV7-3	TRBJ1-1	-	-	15	TGTGCCAGCAGCTTAAGGGCCGACGGGAACACTGAAGCTTTCTTT	CASSLRADGNTEAFF
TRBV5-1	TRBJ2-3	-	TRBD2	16	TGCGCCAGCAGCTTGGGACTAGCGTGGGCCCTAGATACGCAGTATTTT	CASSLGLAWALDTQYF
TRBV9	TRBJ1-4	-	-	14	TGTGCCAGCAGCCTCCTGGGGGGAAATGAAAAACTGTTTTTT	CASSLLGGNEKLFF
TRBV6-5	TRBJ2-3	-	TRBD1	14	TGTGCCAGCAGGAGGGGGCGCATCACAGATACGCAGTATTTT	CASRRGRITDTQYF
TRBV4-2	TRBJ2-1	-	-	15	TGTGCCAGCAGCCAAGAAGGACTCTCCTACAATGAGCAGTTCTTC	CASSQEGLSYNEQFF
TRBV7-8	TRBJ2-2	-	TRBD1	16	TGTGCCAGCAGCTTAGGGGGGACAGGAAACACCGGGGAGCTGTTTTTT	CASSLGGTGNTGELFF
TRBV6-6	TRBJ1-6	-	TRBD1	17	TGTGCCAGCAGTCACCGACGGACAGGGGAAAGGGGTTCACCCCTCCACTTT	CASSHRRTGERGSPLHF
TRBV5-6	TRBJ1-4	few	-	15	TGTGCCAGCAGCTCCCCAAGGGGCATTAATGAAAAACTGTTTTTT	CASSSPRGINEKLFF
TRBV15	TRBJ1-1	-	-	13	TGTGCCACCAGCATCACGGTGGACACTGAAGCTTTCTTT	CATSITVDTEAFF
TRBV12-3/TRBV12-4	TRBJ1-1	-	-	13	TGTGCCAGCAGTTCCCCTTTCGACACTGAAGCTTTCTTT	CASSSPFDTEAFF
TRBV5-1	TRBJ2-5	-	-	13	TGCGCCAGCAGCTTGGAGGGGGAAGAGACCCAGTACTTC	CASSLEGEETQYF
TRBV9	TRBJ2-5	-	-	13	TGTGCCAGCAGCGTAGGAGCCCCAGAGACCCAGTACTTC	CASSVGAPETQYF
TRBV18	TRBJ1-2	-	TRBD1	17	TGTGCCAGCTCACCAGGGACAGGGGTTTCAGGGAGATATGGCTACACCTTC	CASSPGTGVSGRYGYTF
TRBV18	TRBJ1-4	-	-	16	TGTGCCAGCTCACCGGTCCAGGGGCGGACTAATGAAAAACTGTTTTTT	CASSPVQGRTNEKLFF
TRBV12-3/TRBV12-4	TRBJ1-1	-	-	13	TGTGCCAGCAGTTTATACAGGGCCACTGAAGCTTTCTTT	CASSLYRATEAFF
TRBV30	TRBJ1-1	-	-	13	TGTGCCTGGAGTGTAGGGGGTTTCGCTGTGGCTTTCTTT	CAWSVGGFAVAFF
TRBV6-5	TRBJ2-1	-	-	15	TGTGCCAGCACACCGGGGGTTCGGTCCTACAATGAGCAGTTCTTC	CASTPGVRSYNEQFF
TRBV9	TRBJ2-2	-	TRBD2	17	TGTGCCAGCAGCGCCCGACTAGCGGGGCCGAACACCGGGGAGCTGTTTTTT	CASSARLAGPNTGELFF
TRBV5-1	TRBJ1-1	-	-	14	TGCGCCAGCAGCCTTCTAGGAGGGAACACTGAAGCTTTCTTT	CASSLLGGNTEAFF
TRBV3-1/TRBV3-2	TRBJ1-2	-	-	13	TGTGCCAGCAGCCAGCGAGAGGACTATGGCTACACCTTC	CASSQREDYGYTF
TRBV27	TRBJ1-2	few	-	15	TGTGCCAGCAGTTCCTGGGACAACACTAACTATGGCTACACCTTC	CASSSWDNTNYGYTF
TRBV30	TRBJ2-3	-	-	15	TGTGCCTGGAGTACAGGGGGGGGAGGCACAGATACGCAGTATTTT	CAWSTGGGGTDTQYF
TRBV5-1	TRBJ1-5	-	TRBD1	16	TGCGCCAGCAGCTTGGCCCCGACAGGGGAAGATCAGCCCCAGCATTTT	CASSLAPTGEDQPQHF
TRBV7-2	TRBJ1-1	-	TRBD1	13	TGTGCCAGCAGCTCCGGGACAGTCAAAGAAGCTTTCTTT	CASSSGTVKEAFF
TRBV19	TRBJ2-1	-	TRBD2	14	TGTGCCAGTAAAGAAGCGGGGACCTACAATGAGCAGTTCTTC	CASKEAGTYNEQFF
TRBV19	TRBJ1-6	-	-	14	TGTGCCAGTAAGGGGCGGCATAATAATTCACCCCTCCACTTT	CASKGRHNNSPLHF
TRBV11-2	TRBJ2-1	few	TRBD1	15	TGTGCCAGCAGCTTAGAGAGGGGACAGGGTCATGAGCAGTTCTTC	CASSLERGQGHEQFF
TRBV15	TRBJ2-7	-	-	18	TGTGCCACCAGCAGAGATTTCCCTGGGGGCAGTCTCTCCTACGAGCAGTACTTC	CATSRDFPGGSLSYEQYF
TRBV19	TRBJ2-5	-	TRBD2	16	TGTGCCAGTAGTCTCCGAGGAGCGGGGGTTGCGGCGACCCAGTACTTC	CASSLRGAGVAATQYF
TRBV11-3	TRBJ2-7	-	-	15	TGTGCCAGCAGCCCAGGGAGGGGGGCCTCGGACGAGCAGTACTTC	CASSPGRGASDEQYF
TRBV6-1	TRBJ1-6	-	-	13	TGTGCCAGCAGTGAAGGGGGGCCTTCACCCCTCCACTTT	CASSEGGPSPLHF